The T cell receptor (beta chain) described here comes from a study of spatial heterogeneity in lung cancer. The wider study: Strong correlation linked TCR transcript counts in tumor regions to a T cell module score derived from matched bulk RNA-seq.

This clonotype has just a few counts. Its antigen is as yet unknown. CDR1 LGHNA and CDR2 YSLEER come from the germline V gene. The junction had 11 bases not matched to a gene; V was cut back by 7 bases and J by 7 bases. This CDR3 is built from 17 residues. This sample's time point: sample taken at primary tumor resection. Material for sequencing was whole RNA from tumor, nontumor lung or frozen PBMC, left unsorted. Regarding the study as a whole: Counts that tracked tumor mutation counts were those of expanded intratumoral alpha and beta TCRs.

Via MiXCR, TCRdb re-called the 5' RACE reads, giving one row per CDR3 protein. The sample holds more than 10,000 distinct CDR3 sequences, roughly 13% seen once. The specimen was lung tumor tissue, collected at surgery. This receptor was obtained from a male donor with early-stage non-small cell lung cancer. The chain is built from TRBV4-3 and TRBJ2-1; 15 nucleotides agree with TRBD2. As DNA, the CDR3 is TGCGCCAGCACCCCGATGGGACTAGCGGGGGGAGGGAATGAGCAGTTCTTC. Translation: CASTPMGLAGGGNEQFF.